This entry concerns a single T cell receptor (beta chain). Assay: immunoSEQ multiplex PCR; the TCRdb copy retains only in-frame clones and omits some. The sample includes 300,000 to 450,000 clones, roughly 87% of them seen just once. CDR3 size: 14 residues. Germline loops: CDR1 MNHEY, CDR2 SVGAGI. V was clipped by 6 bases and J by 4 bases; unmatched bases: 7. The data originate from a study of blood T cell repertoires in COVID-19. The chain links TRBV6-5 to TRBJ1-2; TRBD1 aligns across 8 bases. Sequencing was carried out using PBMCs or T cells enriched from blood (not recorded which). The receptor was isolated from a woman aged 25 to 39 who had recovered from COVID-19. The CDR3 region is CASSSGQGRYGYTF. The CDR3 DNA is TGTGCCAGCAGCTCTGGACAGGGCCGCTATGGCTACACCTTC.